This TCR beta chain was identified in a study of control samples from healthy donors and cancer patients. Assay: immunoSEQ multiplex PCR; the TCRdb copy retains only in-frame clones and omits some. The table records under 80,000 clones, around 94% of them present only once. This clone was seen only once. CDR1 and CDR2 (germline): LNHNV, YYDKDF (reference sequence). V gave up 5 bases and J gave up 6 bases; unmatched junction bases: 2. The CDR3 totals 12 residues. V and J are TRBV15 and TRBJ1-2, with 8 bases that match TRBD1. Material for sequencing was blood. This sequence was found in a woman aged 35 to 49 in good health. In nucleotides, the CDR3 is TGTGCCACCAGCTGGACAGGGAATGGCTACACCTTC. This codes for CATSWTGNGYTF.